This T cell receptor beta chain was sequenced for a study of shared clonotypes between healthy human individuals. Overall study context: With ages of 18 to 49, the donors were two women and three men. Each donor's CD4 naive and CD4 memory cells filled three plates apiece, CD8 naive two, and CD8 memory one.

Naive CD8 cells lacked CD45RO, underwent positive selection for CCR7 and left out terminally differentiated effector memory CD45RA+ cells. Per germline, CDR1 SGDLS and CDR2 YYNGEE. Trimming took 4 bases from V and 11 from J; bases not matched to a gene: 11. The CDR3 contains 14 residues. Each sorted subset replicate got 200 ng genomic DNA, 30,000 or so genomes. Per the authors' pipeline: Junction-only sequences without quality scores were provided by ImmunoSEQ, so filtering was different. Profiling relied on immunoSEQ multiplex PCR, and the TCRdb table lists in-frame clones only, not all of them. That table gives V, J and clone size, and the DNA gave D and trimming. This sample has approximately 2,200,000 clones, with roughly 91% found just once.

Sequenced material: naive CD8+ T cells from PBMCs. This clonotype originated in a man aged 18-30 years in good health. Some clones in this sample may be carry-over from other donors' samples. This chain links TRBV9 with TRBJ1-5, with 8 bases identical to TRBD1. Here the CDR3 DNA reads TGTGCCAGCAGCCCGACAGGGGAGGTAAGGGCCCAGCATTTT. It specifies CASSPTGEVRAQHF.